These 5 T cell receptor beta chains share one sample of origin, sequenced in a study of identical twins. Using its own MiXCR run on the 5' RACE reads, TCRdb lists one record per CDR3 protein. The data contain approximately 190,000 distinct CDR3 sequences, around a sixth of them singletons. This same sample was also taken into another study, of T cells expressing NK-cell markers.

Sequencing was done on a sample of CD8+ T cells sorted from blood. The receptors were sampled from a woman under 30 in good health.

V is TRBV7-2 and J is TRBJ2-1; 8 nucleotides line up with TRBD2. The trim removed 1 base at V and 2 bases at J, leaving 7 bases unmatched. Germline CDR1 reads SGHTA; CDR2 reads FQGNSA. The CDR3 sequence is 17 residues long. The CDR3 coding sequence is TGTGCCAGCAGCTTAGTTCGGGGGGGAGGGCCCTACAATGAGCAGTTCTTC. The encoded protein is CASSLVRGGGPYNEQFF.

The gene calls are TRBV7-6 and TRBJ2-7; 9 bases are a match to TRBD2. Germline CDR1 reads SGHVS; CDR2 reads FNYEAQ. V lost 1 base, J lost 4 bases, and 5 bases stayed unmatched. The CDR3 contains 15 residues. The DNA of the CDR3 is TGTGCCAGCAGCTTAGTGCGGGAGGGCCTATACGAGCAGTACTTC. Translation gives CASSLVREGLYEQYF.

This clonotype was picked up a small number of times. The rearrangement uses TRBV11-3 and TRBJ1-6; D is perhaps TRBD1 (5 bases). The CDR3 length is 16 residues. V gave up 3 bases and J gave up 10 bases, with 19 bases separating them. Germline CDR1 and CDR2: SGHNT and YENEEA. In DNA form, the CDR3 reads TGTGCCAGCAGCTTGATATCGCAGGGCAAAAAGTCACCCCTCCACTTT. Protein: CASSLISQGKKSPLHF.

The V gene is TRBV5-6, the J gene TRBJ2-5; TRBD2 agrees at 8 bases. V shed 0 bases and J 6 bases; nucleotides not matched to a gene: 4. The CDR3 runs to 14 residues. Germline V CDR1 and CDR2: SGHDT, YYEEEE. The CDR3 sequence: CASSLGTSRKTQYF. The CDR3 DNA sequence: TGTGCCAGCAGCTTGGGGACTAGCAGGAAGACCCAGTACTTC.

The V gene is TRBV7-9, the J gene TRBJ1-2, with D hard to call. Between the trimmed V and J ends, which lost 3 bases and 6 bases, there was a span of 14 bases. The CDR3 spans 14 residues. Germline lookup yields CDR1 SEHNR and CDR2 FQNEAQ (reference sequence). Here the CDR3 reads CASSLPLTYHGYTF. CDR3 sequence (DNA): TGTGCCAGCAGCTTGCCCCTAACTTACCATGGCTACACCTTC.